The TCR beta chain described here comes from a study of Graves' ophthalmopathy and Graves' hyperthyroidism. As for the study in general: Hyperthyroidism is called stable when no ophthalmopathy develops within 18 months of follow-up.

RNA transcripts yielded amplified TCR beta CDR3 regions. HTBI primers served in a first-round RT-PCR, which a second-round multiplex PCR followed. TCRdb called the multiplex PCR reads again in MiXCR, with one record for every CDR3 protein. The sample has around 1.1 million distinct CDR3 sequences, 35% to 40% seen once. The germline V gene has CDR1 SGDLS and CDR2 YYNGEE. CDR3 length equals 14 residues. V trimming: 4 bases; J trimming: 3 bases; junction bases outside the gene matches: 6. Study results and caveats: Classification of ophthalmopathy versus stable hyperthyroidism by a 13-signature model yielded around 88% sensitivity and just under 84% specificity. Most expanded thyroid clonotypes above 0.001 frequency also appeared in blood.

Only a few counts were recorded for this clonotype. Antigen specificity is unknown. The specimen sequenced was peripheral blood or thyroid tissue (not recorded which). The V call is TRBV9, the J call TRBJ2-7; 8 bases match TRBD2. The source of this sequence is an adult man with Graves' hyperthyroidism. This CDR3 is CASSSGLGHYEQYF. In DNA, the CDR3 is TGTGCCAGCAGCTCGGGACTAGGTCACTACGAGCAGTACTTC.